Following are 4 T cell receptor beta chains from one sample sequenced in a study of blood T cell repertoires in COVID-19. Sequenced by immunoSEQ multiplex PCR; TCRdb stores in-frame clones only, minus some. The profile shows some 31,000 clones, around 90% of them singletons. Sequenced material: peripheral blood. The receptors shown here come from a man aged 55 to 70 with active COVID-19.

CDR3 in DNA: TGTGCCAGCAGCCCACGGACAGGGTCACTTGGGGAGACCCAGTACTTC. Amino acid sequence: CASSPRTGSLGETQYF. The rearrangement links TRBV5-5 to TRBJ2-5; 8 bases fit TRBD1. The length of the CDR3 is 16 residues. Unmatched junction bases numbered 13, after V lost 4 bases and J lost 5 bases. Looked up from germline, CDR1 is SGHKS and CDR2 is YYEKEE (reference sequence).

The genes are TRBV10-1 and TRBJ1-1; D unresolved. V lost 4 bases and J 2 bases, leaving 11 bases between the germline ends. CDR1 and CDR2 from the germline V gene are WNHNN and SYGVQD (reference sequence). The CDR3 spans 14 residues. CDR3 region: CASSVDTANTEAFF. In DNA, the CDR3 is TGCGCCAGCAGTGTCGACACGGCTAACACTGAAGCTTTCTTT.

This clone was picked up a small number of times. This chain joins TRBV2 and TRBJ2-3, with 7 bases that match TRBD1. Losses at the gene ends were 10 bases for V and 0 bases for J; bases not matched to a gene: 10. The CDR3 contains 15 residues. Germline V CDR1 and CDR2: SNHLY, FYNNEI. CDR3 in amino acids: CATDITGASTDTQYF. CDR3 nucleotides: TGTGCCACCGATATCACAGGGGCTAGCACAGATACGCAGTATTTT.

The chain recombines TRBV6-6 with TRBJ2-7; tentatively, D is TRBD1 (6 bases). The CDR3 has 14 amino acids. Germline V gene sequence: CDR1 MNHNY, CDR2 SVGAGI (reference sequence). The ends were cut back, 6 bases at V and 2 bases at J, with 14 bases in the middle. The CDR3 loop reads CASRTGQGTYEQYF. DNA for the CDR3: TGTGCCAGCAGGACGGGACAAGGGACCTACGAGCAGTACTTC.